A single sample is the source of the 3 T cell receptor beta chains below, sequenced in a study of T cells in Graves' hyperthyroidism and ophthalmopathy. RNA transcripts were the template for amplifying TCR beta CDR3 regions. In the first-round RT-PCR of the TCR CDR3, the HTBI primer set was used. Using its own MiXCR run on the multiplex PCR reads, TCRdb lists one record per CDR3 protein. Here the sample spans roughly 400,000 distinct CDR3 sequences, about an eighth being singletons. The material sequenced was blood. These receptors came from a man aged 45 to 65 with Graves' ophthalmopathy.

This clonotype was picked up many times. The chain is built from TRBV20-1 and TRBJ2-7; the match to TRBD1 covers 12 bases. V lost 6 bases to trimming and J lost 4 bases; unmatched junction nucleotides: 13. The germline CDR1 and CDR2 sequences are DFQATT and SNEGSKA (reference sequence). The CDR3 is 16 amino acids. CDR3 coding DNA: TGCAGTGCACCCGGAGGTGGGACAGGGGGCGGGTACGAGCAGTACTTC. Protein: CSAPGGGTGGGYEQYF.

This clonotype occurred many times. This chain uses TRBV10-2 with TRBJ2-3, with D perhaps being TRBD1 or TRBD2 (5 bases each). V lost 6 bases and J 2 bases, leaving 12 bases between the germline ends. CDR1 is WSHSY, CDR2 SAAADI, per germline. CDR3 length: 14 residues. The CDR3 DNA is TGCGCCAGCAGCCCGGGACCACACACAGATACGCAGTATTTT. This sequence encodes CASSPGPHTDTQYF.

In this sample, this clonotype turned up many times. The CDR3 protein is CASSFGSSSYEQYF. The CDR3 DNA reads TGTGCCAGCAGCTTTGGGTCAAGCTCCTACGAGCAGTACTTC. V usage is TRBV7-9 and J usage is TRBJ2-7; D unclear. The CDR3 sequence is 14 residues long. Trimming removed 3 bases at V and 0 bases at J, with 9 bases between. CDR1 is SEHNR and CDR2 is FQNEAQ in the germline V gene (reference sequence).